Below are 19 T cell receptor beta chains sequenced from a single sample in a study of T cells in Graves' hyperthyroidism and ophthalmopathy. TCR beta CDR3 sequences were amplified from RNA transcripts. The study used the HTBI primer set for a first-round RT-PCR of the TCR CDR3. Each CDR3 protein is one row after TCRdb ran MiXCR on the multiplex PCR reads. The sample contains roughly 100,000 distinct CDR3 sequences, over 45% of which appear only once. The sequenced sample consisted of blood. All receptors derive from a man in his forties with Graves' hyperthyroidism.

This clonotype has ten or more counts. The V call is TRBV2, the J call TRBJ2-7; D gene uncertain. CDR1 is SNHLY, CDR2 FYNNEI, per germline. The CDR3 contains 12 residues. Between the trimmed V and J ends, which lost 6 bases and 3 bases, there was a span of 9 bases. CDR3 sequence reads: CASSPPYYEQYF. The CDR3, as DNA: TGTGCCAGCAGCCCTCCCTACTACGAGCAGTACTTC.

This clonotype has ten or more counts. J is TRBJ2-7 and V is TRBV20-1; 9 bases are shared with TRBD2. V gave up 0 bases and J gave up 4 bases; unmatched junction bases: 1. The CDR3 loop spans 13 amino acids. Germline CDR1 is DFQATT and CDR2 is SNEGSKA (reference sequence). The chain's CDR3 is CSARDSGSYEQYF. The DNA for the CDR3 is TGCAGTGCTAGAGATAGCGGGAGTTACGAGCAGTACTTC.

The rearrangement joins TRBV2 to TRBJ2-1; a weak D match, TRBD2 (5 bases). Germline CDR1 SNHLY, CDR2 FYNNEI. V was clipped by 4 bases and J by 10 bases, with 5 bases between them. This CDR3 is 10 amino acids long. This CDR3 is CASSGGEQFF. The CDR3 region has the DNA TGTGCCAGCAGTGGCGGGGAGCAGTTCTTC.

This chain links TRBV11-1 with TRBJ2-7; 16 nucleotides match TRBD2. The CDR3 runs 20 residues. Per the germline V gene, CDR1 is SGHAT and CDR2 is FQDESV (reference sequence). V shed 1 base, J shed 5 bases, and the junction held 14 bases outside the gene matches. Here the CDR3 reads CASSLGRGLAGGIGKDEQYF. The DNA for the CDR3 is TGTGCCAGCAGCTTAGGGCGGGGACTAGCGGGAGGGATCGGCAAAGACGAGCAGTACTTC.

In this sample, this clonotype turned up many times. This chain joins TRBV5-5 and TRBJ2-7; 9 positions agree with TRBD1. The CDR3 runs 15 residues. J lost 2 bases, V lost 3 bases, and 6 bases had no gene match. Germline CDR1 SGHKS, CDR2 YYEKEE (reference sequence). CDR3 nucleotides: TGTGCCAGCAGCTACCCGGGACAGGGAGCCTACGAGCAGTACTTC. This gives the protein CASSYPGQGAYEQYF.

In its sample, this clonotype was seen many times. V gene TRBV11-3 combines with J gene TRBJ1-1, with D hard to call. Germline values: CDR1 SGHNT, CDR2 YENEEA. This CDR3 has 13 amino acids. V lost 1 base and J lost 1, with 4 bases in between. The CDR3 bases are TGTGCCAGCAGCTTAGGAGGGAACACTGAAGCTTTCTTT. Its translation: CASSLGGNTEAFF. The entire variable domain, with the rest obtained from reference TRBV11-3 and TRBJ1-1, is as follows: EAGVVQSPRYKIIEKKQPVAFWCNPISGHNTLYWYLQNLGQGPELLIRYENEEAVDDSQLPKDRFSAERLKGVDSTLKIQPAELGDSAVYLCASSLGGNTEAFFGQGTRLTVV.

This clonotype was detected ten times or more. The rearrangement joins TRBV12-3 or TRBV12-4 to TRBJ2-1; 9 nucleotides match TRBD1. The CDR3 has 16 amino acids. V gave up 6 bases and J gave up 3 bases; unmatched junction bases: 9. As DNA, the CDR3 is TGTGCCAGCAGACGAGAGGGACAGGGCCTCTACAATGAGCAGTTCTTC. Amino acids: CASRREGQGLYNEQFF.

This clonotype was counted once. The V and J genes are TRBV9 and TRBJ1-1; 8 nucleotides align to TRBD1. The CDR3 totals 13 residues. Trimming at V came to 0 bases and at J to 10 bases, leaving 5 bases not matched to a gene. The V gene's germline CDR1 is SGDLS and CDR2 YYNGEE. The CDR3 protein is CASSVDRGTGAFF. In DNA, the CDR3 is TGTGCCAGCAGCGTAGATAGGGGGACAGGAGCTTTCTTT.

At least ten counts were recorded for this clonotype. This sequence joins TRBV2 and TRBJ2-7; 8 bases match TRBD2. The germline V gene encodes CDR1 SNHLY and CDR2 FYNNEI. This CDR3 is 13 amino acids long. J was trimmed by 3 bases and V by 3 bases; bases with no gene match: 1. CDR3 DNA: TGTGCCAGCAGTGATAGCGGGATCTACGAGCAGTACTTC. This sequence encodes CASSDSGIYEQYF.

This clonotype was seen at least ten times. This chain uses TRBV5-1 with TRBJ1-1; maybe TRBD1 (5 bases). This CDR3 spans 15 amino acids. V dropped 0 bases and J dropped 4 bases, with 13 bases sitting between them. Germline CDR1 is SGHRS and CDR2 is YFSETQ. The CDR3 sequence is CASSLDTPGGTEAFF. CDR3 bases: TGCGCCAGCAGCTTGGACACCCCGGGGGGCACTGAAGCTTTCTTT.

This chain uses TRBV20-1 with TRBJ2-7; 9 bases agree with TRBD1. Germline assignment: CDR1 DFQATT and CDR2 SNEGSKA (reference sequence). With 3 bases clipped from V and 3 bases from J, the junction kept 12 bases outside the gene matches. CDR3 length: 16 amino acids. The CDR3 nucleotides read TGCAGTGCTAGTAGCGCCCGGGACAGGGATTACTACGAGCAGTACTTC. It is translated as CSASSARDRDYYEQYF.

The rearrangement joins TRBV30 to TRBJ1-6; D unclear. V lost 7 bases and J 5 bases, leaving 15 bases between the germline ends. CDR1 and CDR2 (germline): GTSNPN, SVGIG (reference sequence). The CDR3 is 14 residues long. The CDR3 spells CAFLRADNNSPLHF. CDR3 nucleotides: TGTGCCTTTCTACGGGCGGATAATAATTCACCCCTCCACTTT.

About this clonotype itself: Given the absence of the conserved phenylalanine or tryptophan at the CDR3 end, a read error is likely. The rearrangement joins TRBV20-1 to TRBJ2-5; 7 bases agree with TRBD2. The germline gives CDR1 DFQATT, CDR2 SNEGSKA (reference sequence). The CDR3 has 12 amino acids. In DNA, the CDR3 is TGCGGTGCTAGCCGGGGGGAAGAGACCCAGTACGTC. This translates into CGASRGEETQYV.

The V call is TRBV2, the J call TRBJ1-5; 9 bases line up with TRBD1. V shed 5 bases, J shed 4 bases, and the junction held 9 bases outside the gene matches. CDR1 is SNHLY, CDR2 FYNNEI, per germline. This CDR3 has 16 residues. CDR3: CASSWSGQGWNQPQHF. CDR3 coding DNA: TGTGCCAGCAGTTGGTCAGGACAGGGGTGGAATCAGCCCCAGCATTTT.

The gene calls are TRBV30 and TRBJ1-6; no clear D. V lost 4 bases to trimming and J lost 6 bases, with 13 bases between them. Per germline, CDR1 GTSNPN and CDR2 SVGIG (reference sequence). This CDR3 region has 14 residues. The CDR3: CAWNSVDINSPLHF. The CDR3 DNA is TGTGCCTGGAATTCTGTTGACATTAATTCACCCCTCCACTTT.

This clonotype was seen ten or more times. This chain links TRBV7-2 with TRBJ2-3; 8 bases line up with TRBD2. V lost 2 bases to trimming and J lost 11 bases; unmatched junction nucleotides: 3. Per the germline V gene, CDR1 is SGHTA and CDR2 is FQGNSA. The CDR3 extends over 12 amino acids. Here the CDR3 DNA reads TGTGCCAGCAGCTTATTCGCGGGGGGGCAGTATTTT. Amino acid sequence: CASSLFAGGQYF.

This clonotype was seen repeatedly, ten times or more. The chain links TRBV2 to TRBJ2-7, with TRBD1 as a possible D gene (6 bases). This CDR3 region has 11 residues. The V end lost 6 bases, the J end lost 5 bases, and 8 bases lay between the germline ends. From germline, CDR1 is SNHLY and CDR2 FYNNEI. DNA of the CDR3: TGTGCCAGCAGCCAGGGGCACGAGCAGTACTTC. Its translation is CASSQGHEQYF. The variable domain in full, completed from reference TRBV2 and TRBJ2-7, reads EPEVTQTPSHQVTQMGQEVILRCVPISNHLYFYWYRQILGQKVEFLVSFYNNEISEKSEIFDDQFSVERPDGSNFTLKIRSTKLEDSAMYFCASSQGHEQYFGPGTRLTVT.

V and J are TRBV20-1 and TRBJ2-3; 8 bases match TRBD2. After removal of 1 base from V and 9 bases from J, the junction contained 6 bases not matched to a gene. Germline assignment: CDR1 DFQATT and CDR2 SNEGSKA (reference sequence). This CDR3 contains 13 residues. CDR3 residues: CSARVQRGGTQYF. The CDR3 DNA follows: TGCAGTGCTAGAGTACAGCGCGGGGGGACGCAGTATTTT.

This clonotype was recorded only once. This chain connects TRBV20-1 to TRBJ2-7; D is unclear. The CDR3 is made up of 13 amino acids. The V gene's germline CDR1 is DFQATT and CDR2 SNEGSKA (reference sequence). CDR3 amino acids: CSLLIGLSYEQYF. The CDR3 DNA reads TGCAGCTTGTTGATAGGGCTCTCCTACGAGCAGTACTTC.